This T cell receptor beta chain emerged from a study of T cell responses to AZD1222 COVID-19 vaccine (dated by TCRdb to about 2021). With regard to the full study: TCR sequencing was performed for about 250 trial participants, of whom around 200 were given two doses of AZD1222 and some 26 were given two doses of MenACWY control vaccine. Enrollment into the trials was organized by age into subgroups of 18-55, 56-69 and 70-plus years, and those subgroups contained about 160, 30 and 59 TCR-sequenced participants, respectively.

In light of the paper, this sample's time point label describes: about 28 days (+/-7) after the second vaccine dose. AZD1222 recipients whose second dose came at about 4 weeks and those whose second dose came at about 12 weeks were combined into one group, since spike-specific TCR depth and breadth did not differ between the two schedules. Vaccinee samples were obtained from the UK trials COV001 and COV002, which included a single-blind randomized controlled phase 2/3 trial of AZD1222 (ChAdOx1 nCoV-19) in healthy adults. For TCRbeta chain sequencing, PBMC samples from trial participants were taken at day 0 and at day 28 after the second dose. General findings and caveats noted by the study authors: Spike-specific TCR breadth and depth rose significantly after two AZD1222 doses compared with day 0 and with MenACWY recipients. Epitopes outside the regions mutated in the B.1.351 and B.1.1.7 variants were reportedly recognized by nearly half of the unique spike-specific TCRs. Because no day 14 peak-response samples were available, repertoires were characterized only after the peak T cell response. CD4 TCRs associated with the vaccine covered the entire spike protein, and the dominant responses were in regions 160-218 and 743-854. In the small 56-69-year group, the increase in depth fell short of significance, most likely because of low power. Most participants were white British and females outnumbered males, and the authors suggested that clonal diversity may have been underestimated. Conclusions about previously exposed vaccinees are limited because only 6 or 7 AZD1222 recipients were SARS-CoV-2 seropositive at baseline.

The CDR3 starts with the cysteine, ends with the phenylalanine, and has 16 residues. Just the 48-base CDR3 DNA is kept, in frame starting at base 1. Germline trimming: 5 bases from V, 4 bases from J; junction bases outside gene matches: 12. CDR1 and CDR2 were assigned from the germline V gene (reference sequence) as MNHEY and SMNVEV. The CDR3 regions of human TCRbeta chains were analyzed by immunosequencing. For the original study's pipeline: Repertoire TCRs were matched against a reference library of SARS-CoV-2-specific TCRs generated with the MIRA antigen-specificity platform. Breadth was defined as the fraction of unique TCRs that were SARS-CoV-2-associated. Depth was defined as the fraction of total T cells that were SARS-CoV-2-associated. Using the MIRA data, every spike-specific TCR was mapped to the spike region that the TCR reacted to and assigned to either a CD4 or a CD8 class. Log10-transformed breadth and depth values were compared by one-way ANOVA with Sidak's multiple comparisons tests. TCRdb re-hosts the immuneACCESS table, in-frame sequences only. Its copies lack some clones; in the studies checked, an unresolved V gene accounts for under half of them, and the cause for the rest is not known. V and J calls and clone size are copied from that table; D and trimming were computed from the DNA. A total of 110,000 or so clones appear in this sample, 70% to 90% of them only once. The ten largest clonotypes hold about 6.5% of the sample.

A note on this clone: It has no known antigen specificity. Base qualities are missing; no much larger clone stands one base away.

The sample was peripheral blood, taken 28 days after the second AZD1222 dose. Recombination connected TRBV27 to TRBJ1-1, with 8 junctional bases fitting TRBD1. This TCR came from an adult who received the AZD1222 COVID-19 vaccine. The CDR3 in this case is CASSGWTGRTGTEAFF. The bases are TGTGCCAGCAGTGGATGGACAGGGCGAACGGGCACTGAAGCTTTCTTT.